Listed below are T cell receptor beta chains from one sample, sequenced in a study of glioma-infiltrating T cells. TCRdb fed the multiplex PCR reads into MiXCR, producing one record per CDR3 protein. The table lists roughly 200,000 distinct CDR3 sequences, around 30% of them singletons. Material for sequencing was glioma tissue, nonneoplastic brain tissue, or PBMCs (not recorded which). These receptors came from a human donor with low-grade glioma or glioblastoma, undergoing nonglioma brain surgery, or in good health (not recorded which). The CDR3 runs from the conserved cysteine through the conserved F or W. Fields, in order: J gene, clone size, CDR3 length, V gene, D gene, CDR3 protein, CDR3 DNA. A D gene is named only where the DNA matches it firmly. Clone size is shown for a subset of rows, as once, few, many or a class of expanded clone.

J: TRBJ2-5; size: many; length: 15; V: TRBV12-3/TRBV12-4; D: -; CDR3: CASSPDRERGETQYF; DNA: TGTGCCAGCAGCCCTGACAGGGAGCGGGGAGAGACCCAGTACTTC
J: TRBJ1-5; size: few; length: 14; V: TRBV12-3/TRBV12-4; D: -; CDR3: CASSPLWGAHPQHF; DNA: TGTGCCAGCAGTCCCCTGTGGGGGGCTCATCCCCAGCATTTT
J: TRBJ2-2; size: many; length: 13; V: TRBV28; D: -; CDR3: CASRLGYTGELFF; DNA: TGTGCCAGCCGTCTTGGCTACACCGGGGAGCTGTTTTTT
J: TRBJ2-1; size: -; length: 15; V: TRBV6-5; D: -; CDR3: CASSENSAGSNEQFF; DNA: TGTGCCAGCAGTGAAAATAGCGCGGGATCCAATGAGCAGTTCTTC
J: TRBJ2-1; size: -; length: 18; V: TRBV10-3; D: -; CDR3: CAISHVAGGTSGDNEQFF; DNA: TGTGCCATCAGTCATGTGGCAGGGGGGACCTCAGGGGATAATGAGCAGTTCTTC
J: TRBJ2-7; size: once; length: 17; V: TRBV4-1; D: TRBD2; CDR3: CASSQNAGTSGTREQYF; DNA: TGCGCCAGCAGCCAAAACGCCGGGACTAGCGGGACTCGAGAGCAGTACTTC
J: TRBJ2-5; size: -; length: 15; V: TRBV18; D: -; CDR3: CASSPPSGYQDTQYF; DNA: TGTGCCAGCTCACCACCCTCAGGGTATCAAGATACCCAGTACTTC
J: TRBJ2-3; size: many; length: 16; V: TRBV4-3; D: TRBD1; CDR3: CASSQDRPGGADTQYF; DNA: TGCGCCAGCAGCCAAGATCGGCCAGGGGGCGCAGATACGCAGTATTTT
J: TRBJ2-6; size: many; length: 14; V: TRBV20-1; D: -; CDR3: CSAGVGSGANVLTF; DNA: TGCAGTGCTGGAGTAGGGTCTGGGGCCAACGTCCTGACTTTC
J: TRBJ2-7; size: many; length: 15; V: TRBV28; D: TRBD1; CDR3: CASSSTGTGNYEQYF; DNA: TGTGCCAGCAGTTCCACCGGGACAGGGAACTACGAGCAGTACTTC